The clone carrying this T cell receptor (beta chain) appeared a few times. Produced via immunoSEQ multiplex PCR; TCRdb's table is partial and in-frame only. The sample lists roughly 30,000 clones, about 84% seen once, with roughly 4% in the top ten. Germline loops: CDR1 KGHSH, CDR2 LQKENI. V lost 3 bases and J lost 3; bases outside the gene matches: 4. The CDR3 loop spans 15 amino acids. The data belong to a study of T cell responses to AZD1222 COVID-19 vaccine. This chain connects TRBV18 to TRBJ1-5; TRBD1 aligns across 8 bases. This TCR was recovered from an adult who received the AZD1222 COVID-19 vaccine. Sequencing used peripheral blood, obtained 28 days after the second AZD1222 dose. CDR3 loop: CASSPPGGLNQPQHF. CDR3 sequence (DNA): TGTGCCAGCTCACCTCCAGGGGGCCTCAATCAGCCCCAGCATTTT.